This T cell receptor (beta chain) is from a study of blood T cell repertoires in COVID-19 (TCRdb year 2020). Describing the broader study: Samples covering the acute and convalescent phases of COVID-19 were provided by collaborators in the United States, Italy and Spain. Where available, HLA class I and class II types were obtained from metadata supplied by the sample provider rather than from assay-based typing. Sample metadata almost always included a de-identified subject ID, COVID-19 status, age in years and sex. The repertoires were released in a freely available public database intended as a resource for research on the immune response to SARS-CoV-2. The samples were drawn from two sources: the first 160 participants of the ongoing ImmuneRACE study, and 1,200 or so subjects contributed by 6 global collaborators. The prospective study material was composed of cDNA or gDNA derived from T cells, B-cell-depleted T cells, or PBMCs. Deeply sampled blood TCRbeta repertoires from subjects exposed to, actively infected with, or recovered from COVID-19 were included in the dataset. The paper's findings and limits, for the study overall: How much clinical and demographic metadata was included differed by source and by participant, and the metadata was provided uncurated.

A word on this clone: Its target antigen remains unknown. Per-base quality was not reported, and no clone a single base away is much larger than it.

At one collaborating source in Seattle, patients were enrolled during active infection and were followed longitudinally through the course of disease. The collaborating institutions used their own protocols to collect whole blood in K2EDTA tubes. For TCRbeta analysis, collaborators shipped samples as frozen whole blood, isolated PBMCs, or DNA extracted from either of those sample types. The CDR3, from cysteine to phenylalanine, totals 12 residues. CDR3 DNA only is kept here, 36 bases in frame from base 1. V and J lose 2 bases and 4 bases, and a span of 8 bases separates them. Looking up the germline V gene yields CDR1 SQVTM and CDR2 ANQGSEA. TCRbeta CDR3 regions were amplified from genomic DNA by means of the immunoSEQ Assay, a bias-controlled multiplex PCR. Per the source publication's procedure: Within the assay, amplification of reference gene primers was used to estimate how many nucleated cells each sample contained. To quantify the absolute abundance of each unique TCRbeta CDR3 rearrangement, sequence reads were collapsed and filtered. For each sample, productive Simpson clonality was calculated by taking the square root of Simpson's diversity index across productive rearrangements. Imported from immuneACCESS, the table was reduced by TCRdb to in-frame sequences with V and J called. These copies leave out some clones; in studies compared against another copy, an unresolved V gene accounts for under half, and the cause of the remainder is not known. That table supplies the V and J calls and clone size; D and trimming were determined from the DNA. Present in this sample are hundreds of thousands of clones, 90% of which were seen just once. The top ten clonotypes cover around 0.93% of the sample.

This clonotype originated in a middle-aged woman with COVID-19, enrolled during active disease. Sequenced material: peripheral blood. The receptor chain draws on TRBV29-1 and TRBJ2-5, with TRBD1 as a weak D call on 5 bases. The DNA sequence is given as TGCAGCGTTGAAAACAGGCCAGAGACCCAGTACTTC. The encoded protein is CSVENRPETQYF.